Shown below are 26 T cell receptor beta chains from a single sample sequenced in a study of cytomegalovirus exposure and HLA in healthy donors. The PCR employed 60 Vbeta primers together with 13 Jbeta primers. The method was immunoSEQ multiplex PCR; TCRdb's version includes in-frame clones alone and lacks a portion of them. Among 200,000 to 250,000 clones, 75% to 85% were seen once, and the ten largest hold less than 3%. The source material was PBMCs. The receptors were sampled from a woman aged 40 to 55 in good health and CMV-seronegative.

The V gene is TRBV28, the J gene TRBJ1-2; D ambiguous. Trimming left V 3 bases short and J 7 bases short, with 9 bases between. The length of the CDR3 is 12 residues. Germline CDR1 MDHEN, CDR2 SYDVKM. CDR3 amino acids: CASSLGVSGYTF. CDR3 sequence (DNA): TGTGCCAGCAGTTTGGGAGTCTCTGGCTACACCTTC.

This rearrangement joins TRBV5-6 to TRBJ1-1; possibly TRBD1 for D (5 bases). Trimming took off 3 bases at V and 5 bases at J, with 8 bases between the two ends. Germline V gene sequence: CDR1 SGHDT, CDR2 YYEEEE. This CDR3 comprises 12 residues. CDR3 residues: CASSYGHTEAFF. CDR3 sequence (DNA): TGTGCCAGCAGCTACGGACATACTGAAGCTTTCTTT. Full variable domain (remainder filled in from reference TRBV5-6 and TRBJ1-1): DAGVTQSPTHLIKTRGQQVTLRCSPKSGHDTVSWYQQALGQGPQFIFQYYEEEERQRGNFPDRFSGHQFPNYSSELNVNALLLGDSALYLCASSYGHTEAFFGQGTRLTVV.

The CDR3 is CAWSREFYEQYF. CDR3 DNA sequence: TGTGCCTGGAGTCGGGAGTTCTACGAGCAGTACTTC. V and J are TRBV30 and TRBJ2-7; D might be TRBD2 (6 bases). CDR1 and CDR2 from the germline V gene are GTSNPN and SVGIG (reference sequence). Trimming pared 2 bases from V and 3 bases from J, leaving 8 bases between. The CDR3 contains 12 residues. Using reference TRBV30 and TRBJ2-7 for the parts outside the CDR3, the full variable domain is SQTIHQWPATLVQPVGSPLSLECTVEGTSNPNLYWYRQAAGRGLQLLFYSVGIGQISSEVPQNLSASRPQDRQFILSSKKLLLSDSGFYLCAWSREFYEQYFGPGTRLTVT.

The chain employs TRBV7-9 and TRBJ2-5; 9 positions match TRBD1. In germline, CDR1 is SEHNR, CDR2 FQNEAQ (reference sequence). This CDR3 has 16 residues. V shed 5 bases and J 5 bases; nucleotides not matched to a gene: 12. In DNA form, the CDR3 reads TGTGCCAGCAGCCTTACCGGGACAGGGACCCGGGAGACCCAGTACTTC. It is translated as CASSLTGTGTRETQYF.

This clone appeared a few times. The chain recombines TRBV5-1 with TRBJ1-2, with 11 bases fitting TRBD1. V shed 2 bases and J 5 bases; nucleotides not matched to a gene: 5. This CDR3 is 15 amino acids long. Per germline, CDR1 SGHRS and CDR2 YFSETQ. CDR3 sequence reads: CASSLGGQGAYGYTF. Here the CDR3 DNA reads TGCGCCAGCAGCTTAGGAGGACAGGGGGCGTATGGCTACACCTTC.

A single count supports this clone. The CDR3 nucleotides read TGTGCCAGCAGCCCCCAGGAGGGACAGTCCACCTTC. Its protein is CASSPQEGQSTF. V usage is TRBV11-2 and J usage is TRBJ1-2; 7 bases match TRBD1. The J segment lost 13 bases and the V segment lost 5 bases, leaving 10 bases of the junction unmatched. Germline CDR1 and CDR2: SGHAT and FQNNGV. This CDR3 has 12 amino acids.

In DNA form, the CDR3 reads TGTGCCAGCAGCCTCTCTAGCGGGAGCTCCTACGAGCAGTACTTC. This encodes CASSLSSGSSYEQYF. The V gene is TRBV9, the J gene TRBJ2-7, with 10 bases aligning to TRBD2. With V trimmed by 4 bases and J by 0 bases, 4 bases remained unmatched. Germline CDR1 reads SGDLS; CDR2 reads YYNGEE. The CDR3 is made up of 15 amino acids.

DNA for the CDR3: TGTGCCTGGAGCTGGGGACAGGGGAACACTGAAGCTTTCTTT. Its translation: CAWSWGQGNTEAFF. This sequence joins TRBV30 and TRBJ1-1; 9 bases fit TRBD1. The trim removed 3 bases at V and 1 base at J, leaving 3 bases unmatched. Looked up from germline, CDR1 is GTSNPN and CDR2 is SVGIG (reference sequence). This CDR3 contains 14 residues.

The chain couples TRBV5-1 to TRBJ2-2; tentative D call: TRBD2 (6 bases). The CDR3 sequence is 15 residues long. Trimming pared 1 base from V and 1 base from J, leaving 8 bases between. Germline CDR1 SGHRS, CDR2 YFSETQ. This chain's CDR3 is CASSLSGWNTGELFF. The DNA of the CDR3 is TGCGCCAGCAGCTTGAGCGGGTGGAACACCGGGGAGCTGTTTTTT.

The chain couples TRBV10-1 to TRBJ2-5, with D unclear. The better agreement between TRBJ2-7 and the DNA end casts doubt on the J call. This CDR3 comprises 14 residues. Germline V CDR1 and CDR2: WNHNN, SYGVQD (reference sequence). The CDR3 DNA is TGCGCCAGCAGTGTTTCGGCTGATAACTACGAGCAGTACTTC. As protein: CASSVSADNYEQYF.

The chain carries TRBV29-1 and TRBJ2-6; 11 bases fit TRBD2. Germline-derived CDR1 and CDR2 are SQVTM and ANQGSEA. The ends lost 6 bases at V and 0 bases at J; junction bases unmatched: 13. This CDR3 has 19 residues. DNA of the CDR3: TGCAGCGTCGTCGCCCAATCGCTAGCGGGGGGCTCTGGGGCCAACGTCCTGACTTTC. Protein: CSVVAQSLAGGSGANVLTF.

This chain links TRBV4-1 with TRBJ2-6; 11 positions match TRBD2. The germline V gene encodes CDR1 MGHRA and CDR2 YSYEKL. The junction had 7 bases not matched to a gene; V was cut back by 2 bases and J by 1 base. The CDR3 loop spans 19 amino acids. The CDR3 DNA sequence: TGCGCCAGCAGCCAACCAACCGGGACTAGCGGATCTGGGGCCAACGTCCTGACTTTC. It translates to CASSQPTGTSGSGANVLTF.

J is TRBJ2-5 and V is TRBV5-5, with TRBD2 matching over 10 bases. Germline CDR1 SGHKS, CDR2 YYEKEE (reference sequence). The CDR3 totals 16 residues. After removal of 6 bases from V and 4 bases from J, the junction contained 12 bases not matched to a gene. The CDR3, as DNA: TGTGCCAGCACCCTGGGAGCGGGAGGGTTCGGAGAGACCCAGTACTTC. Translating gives CASTLGAGGFGETQYF.

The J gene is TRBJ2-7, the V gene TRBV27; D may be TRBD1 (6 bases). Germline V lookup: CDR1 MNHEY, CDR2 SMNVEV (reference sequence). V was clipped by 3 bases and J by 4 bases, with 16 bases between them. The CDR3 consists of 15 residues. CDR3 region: CASSFLSGVSYEQYF. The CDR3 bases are TGTGCCAGCAGTTTCTTATCAGGGGTGAGTTACGAGCAGTACTTC.

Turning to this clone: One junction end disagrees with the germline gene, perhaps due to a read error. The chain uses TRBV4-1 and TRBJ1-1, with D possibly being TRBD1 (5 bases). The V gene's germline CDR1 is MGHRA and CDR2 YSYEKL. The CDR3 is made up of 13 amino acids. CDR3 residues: CASRPEGNTEASF. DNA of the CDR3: TGCGCCAGCAGGCCGGAGGGGAACACTGAAGCTTCCTTT.

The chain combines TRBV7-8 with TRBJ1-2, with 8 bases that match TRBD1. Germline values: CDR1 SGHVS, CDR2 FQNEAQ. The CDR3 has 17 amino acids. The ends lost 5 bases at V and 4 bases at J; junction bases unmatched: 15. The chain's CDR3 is CASSPRGRKDRVYGYTF. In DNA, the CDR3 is TGTGCCAGCAGCCCGAGGGGACGAAAGGACAGGGTCTATGGCTACACCTTC. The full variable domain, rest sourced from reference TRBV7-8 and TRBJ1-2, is GAGVSQSPRYKVAKRGQDVALRCDPISGHVSLFWYQQALGQGPEFLTYFQNEAQLDKSGLPSDRFFAERPEGSVSTLKIQRTQQEDSAVYLCASSPRGRKDRVYGYTFGSGTRLTVV.

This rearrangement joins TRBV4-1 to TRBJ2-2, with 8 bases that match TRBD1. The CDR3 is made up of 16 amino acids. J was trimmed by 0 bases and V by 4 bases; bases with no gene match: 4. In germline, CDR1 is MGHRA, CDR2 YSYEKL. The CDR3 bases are TGCGCCAGCAGCCCCCCGGACAGGGCGAACACCGGGGAGCTGTTTTTT. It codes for CASSPPDRANTGELFF.

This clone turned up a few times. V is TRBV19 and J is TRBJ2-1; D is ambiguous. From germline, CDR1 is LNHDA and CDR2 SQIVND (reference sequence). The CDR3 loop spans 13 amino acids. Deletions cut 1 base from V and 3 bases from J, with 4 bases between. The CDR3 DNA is TGTGCCAGTAGTATAGCCTACTACAATGAGCAGTTCTTC. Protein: CASSIAYYNEQFF. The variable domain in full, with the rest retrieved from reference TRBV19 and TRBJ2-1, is DGGITQSPKYLFRKEGQNVTLSCEQNLNHDAMYWYRQDPGQGLRLIYYSQIVNDFQKGDIAEGYSVSREKKESFPLTVTSAQKNPTAFYLCASSIAYYNEQFFGPGTRLTVL.

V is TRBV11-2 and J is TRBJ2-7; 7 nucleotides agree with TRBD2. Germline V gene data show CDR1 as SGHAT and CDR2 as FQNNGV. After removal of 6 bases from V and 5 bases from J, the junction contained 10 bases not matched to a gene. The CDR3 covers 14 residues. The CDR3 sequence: CASSLSPTSDEQYF. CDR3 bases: TGTGCCAGCAGTTTAAGCCCTACTAGCGACGAGCAGTACTTC.

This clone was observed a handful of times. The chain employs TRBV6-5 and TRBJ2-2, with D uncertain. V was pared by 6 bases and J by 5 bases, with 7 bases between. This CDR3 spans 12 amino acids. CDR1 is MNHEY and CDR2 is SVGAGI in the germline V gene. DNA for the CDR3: TGTGCCAGCAGCGAGCCTACCGGGGAGCTGTTTTTT. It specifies CASSEPTGELFF.

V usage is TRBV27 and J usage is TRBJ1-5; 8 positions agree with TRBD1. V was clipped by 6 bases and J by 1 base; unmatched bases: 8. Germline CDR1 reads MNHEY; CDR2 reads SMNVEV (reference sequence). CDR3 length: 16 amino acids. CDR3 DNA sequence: TGTGCCAGCAGAACGACAGGGGTTCGGAGCAATCAGCCCCAGCATTTT. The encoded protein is CASRTTGVRSNQPQHF.

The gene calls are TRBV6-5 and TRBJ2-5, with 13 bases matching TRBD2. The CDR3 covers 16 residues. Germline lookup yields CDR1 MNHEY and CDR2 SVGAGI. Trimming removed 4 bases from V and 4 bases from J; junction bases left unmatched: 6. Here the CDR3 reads CASSFRTSGRRETQYF. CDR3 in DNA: TGTGCCAGCAGTTTCAGGACTAGCGGGAGAAGAGAGACCCAGTACTTC.

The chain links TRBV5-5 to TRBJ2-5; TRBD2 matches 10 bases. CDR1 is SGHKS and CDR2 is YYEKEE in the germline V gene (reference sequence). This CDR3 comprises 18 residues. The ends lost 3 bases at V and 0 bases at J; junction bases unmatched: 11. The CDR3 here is CASSSGLASGGYQETQYF. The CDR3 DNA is TGTGCCAGCAGCTCGGGACTAGCGAGTGGGGGGTACCAAGAGACCCAGTACTTC.

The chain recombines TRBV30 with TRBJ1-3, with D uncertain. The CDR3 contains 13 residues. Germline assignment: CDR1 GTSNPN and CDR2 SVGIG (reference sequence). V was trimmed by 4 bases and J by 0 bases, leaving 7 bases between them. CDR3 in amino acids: CAWMTSSGNTIYF. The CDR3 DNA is TGTGCCTGGATGACAAGCTCTGGAAACACCATATATTTT.

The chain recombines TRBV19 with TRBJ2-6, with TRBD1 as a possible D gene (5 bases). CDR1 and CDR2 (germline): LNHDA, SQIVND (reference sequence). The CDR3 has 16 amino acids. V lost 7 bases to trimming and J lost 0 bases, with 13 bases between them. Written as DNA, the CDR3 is TGTGCCAGTAATAGGGGATACCGCTCTGGGGCCAACGTCCTGACTTTC. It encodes CASNRGYRSGANVLTF. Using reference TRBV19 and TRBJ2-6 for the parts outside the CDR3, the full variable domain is DGGITQSPKYLFRKEGQNVTLSCEQNLNHDAMYWYRQDPGQGLRLIYYSQIVNDFQKGDIAEGYSVSREKKESFPLTVTSAQKNPTAFYLCASNRGYRSGANVLTFGAGSRLTVL.

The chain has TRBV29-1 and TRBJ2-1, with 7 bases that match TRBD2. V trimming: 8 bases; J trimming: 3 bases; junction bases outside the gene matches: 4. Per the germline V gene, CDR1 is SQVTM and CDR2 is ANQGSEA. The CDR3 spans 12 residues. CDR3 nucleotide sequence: TGCAGCTTCCCTAGCGGCTACAATGAGCAGTTCTTC. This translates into CSFPSGYNEQFF.